This T cell receptor beta chain comes out of a study of CD8 T cells in Susac syndrome. The ends were cut back, 3 bases at V and 5 bases at J, with 17 bases in the middle. The CDR3 totals 14 residues. In germline, CDR1 is GTSNPN, CDR2 SVGIG (reference sequence). TCR beta sequencing was performed on blood CD8+ and CD4+ T cells. RNA, at about 0.45 to 1 ug, was reverse transcribed with random hexamers. Using its own MiXCR run on the immunoSEQ multiplex PCR reads, TCRdb lists one record per CDR3 protein. The sample shows some 260,000 distinct CDR3 sequences, more than 75% of them seen only once. V usage is TRBV30 and J usage is TRBJ2-7, with D perhaps assigned TRBD1 or TRBD2 (7 bases each). The sequence derives from a human donor with multiple sclerosis. The sequenced sample consisted of CD8+ T cells from PBMCs. CDR3 DNA: TGTGCCTGGAGCCTGACAGGGACTATGGACGAGCAGTACTTC. It is translated as CAWSLTGTMDEQYF.